The present TCR beta chain was sequenced within a study of blood T cell repertoires in COVID-19. Whole-study context: Acute and convalescent COVID-19 specimens originated in the United States, Italy and Spain. PBMCs, B-cell-depleted T cells, or T cells provided the cDNA or gDNA that made up the material.

Germline V gives CDR1 WSHSY, CDR2 SAAADI. V lost 6 bases and J lost 8; bases outside the gene matches: 17. The CDR3 contains 18 residues. How the authors handled the data: Amplification from reference gene primers served as the basis for estimated nucleated cell counts. Sequenced by immunoSEQ multiplex PCR; TCRdb stores in-frame clones only, minus some. V, J and clone size reflect that table, while D and trimming were determined from the DNA. Here the sample spans over 85,000 clones, 85% to 90% being singletons. This TCR was sampled from a human donor with COVID-19, enrolled during active disease. The donor label of this sample is uncertain. The chain links TRBV10-2 to TRBJ2-1; 12 bases fit TRBD2. The sequencing input was peripheral blood. As DNA, the CDR3 is TGCGCCAGCAGGAGACTAGCGGGGGCTTACCCTCCTATGGATGAGCAGTTCTTC. Translation: CASRRLAGAYPPMDEQFF.